The entry that follows covers one TCR beta chain sequence. The time point here: inflamed ileum from the surgical specimen. Germline V CDR1 and CDR2: SGHNT, YYREEE (reference sequence). This CDR3 has 14 residues. The ends were cut back, 3 bases at V and 5 bases at J, with 14 bases in the middle. The data were obtained in a study of T cell repertoires in ileal Crohn's disease. Sequencing used immunoSEQ multiplex PCR; TCRdb keeps in-frame clones, though not all of them. The table has around 7,000 clones, over 80% seen once. V usage is TRBV5-4 and J usage is TRBJ1-1; weak D call: TRBD1 (5 bases). Sequenced material: ileal tissue. This sequence was found in an adult with Crohn's disease. The CDR3, as DNA: TGTGCCAGCAGCTCCGGGAACGGGGGAACTGAAGCTTTCTTT. It encodes CASSSGNGGTEAFF. The variable domain in full, completed from reference TRBV5-4 and TRBJ1-1, reads ETGVTQSPTHLIKTRGQQVTLRCSSQSGHNTVSWYQQALGQGPQFIFQYYREEENGRGNFPPRFSGLQFPNYSSELNVNALELDDSALYLCASSSGNGGTEAFFGQGTRLTVV.